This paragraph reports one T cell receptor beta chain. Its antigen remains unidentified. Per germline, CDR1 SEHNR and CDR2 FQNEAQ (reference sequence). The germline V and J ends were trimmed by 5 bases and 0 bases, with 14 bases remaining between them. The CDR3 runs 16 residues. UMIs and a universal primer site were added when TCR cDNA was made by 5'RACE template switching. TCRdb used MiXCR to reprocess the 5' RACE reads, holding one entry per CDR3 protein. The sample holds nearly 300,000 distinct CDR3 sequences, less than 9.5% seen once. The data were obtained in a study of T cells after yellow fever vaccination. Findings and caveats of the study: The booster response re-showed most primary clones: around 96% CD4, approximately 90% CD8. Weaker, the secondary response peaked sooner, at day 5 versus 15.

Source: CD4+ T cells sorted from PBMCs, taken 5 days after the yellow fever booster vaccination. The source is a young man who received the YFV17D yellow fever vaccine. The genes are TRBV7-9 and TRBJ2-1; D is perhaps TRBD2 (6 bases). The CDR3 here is CASSPRDGSSYNEQFF. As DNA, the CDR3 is TGTGCCAGCAGCCCGCGGGACGGTAGCTCCTACAATGAGCAGTTCTTC.